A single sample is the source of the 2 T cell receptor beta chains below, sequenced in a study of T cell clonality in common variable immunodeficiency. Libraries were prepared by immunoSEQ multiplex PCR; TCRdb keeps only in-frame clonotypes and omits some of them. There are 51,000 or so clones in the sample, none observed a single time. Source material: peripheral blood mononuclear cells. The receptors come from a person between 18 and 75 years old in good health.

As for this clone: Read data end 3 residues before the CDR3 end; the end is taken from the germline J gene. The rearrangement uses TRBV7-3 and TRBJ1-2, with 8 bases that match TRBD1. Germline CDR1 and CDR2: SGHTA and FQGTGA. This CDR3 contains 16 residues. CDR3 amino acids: CASSLNRDRYVYDYTF. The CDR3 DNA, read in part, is TGTGCCAGCAGCCTCAACCGGGACAGGTACGTCTACGAC.

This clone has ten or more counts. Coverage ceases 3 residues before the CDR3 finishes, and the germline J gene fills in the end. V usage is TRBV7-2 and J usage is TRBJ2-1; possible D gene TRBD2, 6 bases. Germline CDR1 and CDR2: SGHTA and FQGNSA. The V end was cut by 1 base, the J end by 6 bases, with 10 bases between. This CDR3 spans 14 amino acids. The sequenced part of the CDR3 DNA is TGTGCCAGCAGCTTAGGGACTAATCCCAATGAG. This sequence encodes CASSLGTNPNE. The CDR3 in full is CASSLGTNPNEQFF.